This T cell receptor (beta chain) is from a study of blood T cell repertoires in COVID-19. Study as a whole: The cDNA or gDNA used as material had been derived from T cells, B-cell-depleted T cells, or PBMCs.

V was clipped by 0 bases and J by 6 bases, with 3 bases between them. There are 11 residues in the CDR3. CDR1 MGHRA and CDR2 YSYEKL come from the germline V gene. Original analysis: The authors estimated nucleated cell counts from reference gene primer amplification. Clones were read by immunoSEQ multiplex PCR, and TCRdb kept only the in-frame ones, dropping some. V and J calls and clone size are those listed in that table; D and trimming were worked out from the DNA. The repertoire holds some 280,000 clones, with around nine tenths as singletons. The receptor's source is a woman aged 40 to 55 who had recovered from COVID-19. The chain joins TRBV4-1 to TRBJ2-7; no reliable D call. Sequences were obtained from peripheral blood. The CDR3 loop is CASSQEAEQYF. In DNA, the CDR3 is TGCGCCAGCAGCCAAGAAGCCGAGCAGTACTTC.